This TCR beta chain was sequenced for a study of regulatory T cells in long-lasting Graves disease. Findings and limits, study-wide: Investigators studied peripheral blood only, not thyroid tissue.

About this clonotype itself: Its antigen is unidentified. One base away lies a much larger clone, so this may be a sequencing read error.

For TCR beta, libraries came from iRepertoire HTBI primers and Arm-PCR of CDR3 regions. MiXCR was run by TCRdb on the multiplex PCR reads, yielding one entry per CDR3 protein. Here the sample spans about 470,000 distinct CDR3 sequences, less than 25% being singletons. Indicated time point: persistent/refractory GD, antithyroid drugs over 5 years with positive TRAb. From PBMCs, RNA was extracted and then used to make the TCR library. This CDR3 contains 14 residues. Germline CDR1 is MDHEN and CDR2 is SYDVKM. J gave up 7 bases and V 2 bases, and 4 bases lay outside the gene matches. This sample comprised peripheral blood mononuclear cells (PBMCs), obtained when the disease was refractory, from a patient treated with antithyroid drugs. The chain has TRBV28 and TRBJ1-5, with 8 bases matching TRBD1. This receptor was taken from a female donor with Graves disease. CDR3 region: CASSLNRGVQPQHF. Here the CDR3 DNA reads TGTGCCAGCAGTTTAAACAGGGGGGTACAGCCCCAGCATTTT.